This record looks at one T cell receptor (beta chain) sequence and its context. Its antigen is as yet unknown. The CDR3 loop spans 21 amino acids. CDR1 is SGHDT and CDR2 is YYEEEE in the germline V gene. This sample is part of a study of T cells expressing NK-cell markers. Whole-study results and caveats: For over five donors, the dominant NKG2C+ clonotypes made up roughly 1.0-8% of their CD8+ T cells.

No DNA is given; TCRdb re-called the 5' RACE reads and lists each CDR3 protein once. The repertoire table contains 200,000 to 300,000 distinct CDR3 sequences. The chain has TRBV5-6 and TRBJ2-3; TCRdb reports TRBD1, a call that lacks DNA to check it against. The sequenced sample consisted of blood T cells: a sorted CD56 or NKG2C T cell subset, CD4+ or CD8+ T cells, or bulk PBMC T cells (not recorded which). This TCR was sampled from a man younger than 35 in good health. The CDR3 loop is CASSLAVTRRAAEKHTDTQYF.